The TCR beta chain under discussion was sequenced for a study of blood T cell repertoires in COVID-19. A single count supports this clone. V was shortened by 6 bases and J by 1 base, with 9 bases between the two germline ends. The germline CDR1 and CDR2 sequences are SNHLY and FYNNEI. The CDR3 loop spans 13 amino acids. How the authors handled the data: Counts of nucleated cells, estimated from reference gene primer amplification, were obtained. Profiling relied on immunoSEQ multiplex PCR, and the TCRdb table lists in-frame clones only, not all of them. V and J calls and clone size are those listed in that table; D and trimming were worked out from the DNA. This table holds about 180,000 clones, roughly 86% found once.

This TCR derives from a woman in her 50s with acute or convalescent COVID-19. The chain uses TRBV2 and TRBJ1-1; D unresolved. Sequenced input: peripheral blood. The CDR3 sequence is CASRRESNTEAFF. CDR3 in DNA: TGTGCCAGCAGACGCGAGTCGAACACTGAAGCTTTCTTT.